The present TCR beta chain was sequenced within a study of breast tumors, draining lymph nodes, adjacent tissues. Study-level findings and limits: Tumor TCR diversity was below lymph nodes but above nontumor tissue. Data fit most tumor T cells coming from lymph node, expanding in tumor.

Breast cancer patients provided tissue from their axillary draining lymph nodes. TCRdb reprocessed the multiplex PCR reads via MiXCR and lists one record per CDR3 protein. The sample has under 110,000 distinct CDR3 sequences; under 40% are singletons. In regard to this clonotype: Antigen specificity is unknown.

The receptor's source is a female donor with breast cancer. Some clones in this sample may be carry-over from other donors' samples. The sequencing sample was made of axillary lymph node tissue.

The CDR3 DNA reads TGTGCCAGCAGCTATACAGGGAGTAACACTGAAGCTTTCTTT. It specifies CASSYTGSNTEAFF. The chain is built from TRBV5-6 and TRBJ1-1; a weak D match, TRBD1 (6 bases). CDR1 and CDR2 from the germline V gene are SGHDT and YYEEEE. The V end lost 3 bases, the J end lost 2 bases, and 11 bases lay between the germline ends. This CDR3 region has 14 residues.